This entry features one TCR beta chain sequence. Its antigen remains unidentified. This sample stems from a study of Ad26.COV2.S vaccination and SARS-CoV-2 variants. At the level of the study: The study gave Ad26.COV2.S intramuscularly, once or twice 56 days apart.

Regarding treatment: roughly 18 received Ad26.COV2.S at low or high dose, single or two shots; about 5 received placebo; per-sample allocation not given. The study sampled participants on day 63 after the first vaccine or placebo injection. This person who donated was an adult of 18-55 years in Boston. Generated by immunoSEQ multiplex PCR, the TCRdb table keeps only in-frame clones and is missing some. The table lists a few hundred thousand clones, less than 95% of them singletons. Study-wide results and caveats: Vaccine and placebo recipients had similar non-spike TCR breadth. The analyses of TCR breadth and depth may have understated the size of total T cell responses.

The sequencing here drew on peripheral blood, taken in a trial of Ad26.COV2.S vaccine versus placebo. The clonotype comes from a person aged 18-60 years who received the Ad26.COV2.S COVID-19 vaccine or a placebo.

The chain's CDR3 is CASSQDLVRQGRTNYGYTF. The CDR3 DNA sequence: TGCGCCAGCAGCCAAGATCTTGTACGCCAGGGACGGACTAACTATGGCTACACCTTC. V gene TRBV4-3 combines with J gene TRBJ1-2; D is perhaps TRBD1 (5 bases). Trimming left V 0 bases short and J 0 bases short, with 20 bases between. The CDR3 totals 19 residues. Germline CDR1 and CDR2: LGHNA and YSLEER.